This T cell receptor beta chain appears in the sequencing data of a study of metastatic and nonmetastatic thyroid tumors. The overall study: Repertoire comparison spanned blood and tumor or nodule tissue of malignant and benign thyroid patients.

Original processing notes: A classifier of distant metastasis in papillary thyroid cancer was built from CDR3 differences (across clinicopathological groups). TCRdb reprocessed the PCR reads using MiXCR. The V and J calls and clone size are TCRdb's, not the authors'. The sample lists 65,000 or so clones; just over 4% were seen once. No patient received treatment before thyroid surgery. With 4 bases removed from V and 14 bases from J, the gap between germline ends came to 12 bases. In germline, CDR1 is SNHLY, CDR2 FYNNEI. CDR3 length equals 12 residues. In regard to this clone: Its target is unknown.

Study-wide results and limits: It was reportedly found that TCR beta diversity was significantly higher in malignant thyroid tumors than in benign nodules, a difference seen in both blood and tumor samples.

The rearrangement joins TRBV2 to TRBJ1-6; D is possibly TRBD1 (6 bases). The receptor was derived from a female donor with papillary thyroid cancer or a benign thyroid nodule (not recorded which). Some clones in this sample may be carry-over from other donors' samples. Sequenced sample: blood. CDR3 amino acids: CASSGYRVSLHF. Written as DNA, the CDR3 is TGTGCCAGCAGTGGGTACAGGGTGTCCCTCCACTTT.